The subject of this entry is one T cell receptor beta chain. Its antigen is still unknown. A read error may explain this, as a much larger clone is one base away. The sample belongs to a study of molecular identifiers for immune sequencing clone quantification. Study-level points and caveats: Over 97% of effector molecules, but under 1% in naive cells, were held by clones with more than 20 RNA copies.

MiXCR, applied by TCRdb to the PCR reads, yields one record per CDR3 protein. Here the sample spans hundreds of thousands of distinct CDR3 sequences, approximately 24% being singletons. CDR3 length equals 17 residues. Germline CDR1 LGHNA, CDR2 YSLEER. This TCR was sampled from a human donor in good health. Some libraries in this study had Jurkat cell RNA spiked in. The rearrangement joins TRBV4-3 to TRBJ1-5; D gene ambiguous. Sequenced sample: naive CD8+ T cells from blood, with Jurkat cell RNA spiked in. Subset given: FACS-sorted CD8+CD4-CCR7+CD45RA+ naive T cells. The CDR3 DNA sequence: TGCGCCAGCAGCCAAGATAGGGTGCAGTTTAGCCATCAGCCCCAGCATTTT. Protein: CASSQDRVQFSHQPQHF.